Below are 15 T cell receptor beta chains sequenced from a single sample in a study of CD8+ T cells in alopecia areata. cDNA prepared by RNA extraction and subsequent reverse transcription served as the template for sequencing. Produced via immunoSEQ multiplex PCR; TCRdb's table is partial and in-frame only. The data hold 150,000 to 200,000 clones, with roughly 60% observed a single time. Source material: CD4+ T cells sorted from blood. These receptors were collected from a human donor in good health.

The genes are TRBV30 and TRBJ1-2, with D hard to call. V lost 1 base and J 2 bases, leaving 8 bases between the germline ends. The CDR3 sequence is 13 residues long. The germline V gene has CDR1 GTSNPN and CDR2 SVGIG (reference sequence). This CDR3 reads CAWSGMGNYGYTF. In nucleotides, the CDR3 is TGTGCCTGGAGTGGAATGGGGAACTATGGCTACACCTTC. Complete variable domain (other parts from reference TRBV30 and TRBJ1-2): SQTIHQWPATLVQPVGSPLSLECTVEGTSNPNLYWYRQAAGRGLQLLFYSVGIGQISSEVPQNLSASRPQDRQFILSSKKLLLSDSGFYLCAWSGMGNYGYTFGSGTRLTVV.

The chain is built from TRBV9 and TRBJ1-1; 7 nucleotides agree with TRBD1. This CDR3 spans 13 amino acids. V lost 5 bases to trimming and J lost 4 bases; unmatched junction nucleotides: 5. Looked up from germline, CDR1 is SGDLS and CDR2 is YYNGEE. Here the CDR3 reads CASRYQGGTEAFF. For the CDR3, the DNA is TGTGCCAGCAGATATCAGGGGGGCACTGAAGCTTTCTTT.

V and J are TRBV5-1 and TRBJ2-7; D not certain. Per germline, CDR1 SGHRS and CDR2 YFSETQ. The CDR3 extends over 13 amino acids. Trimming took 2 bases from V and 6 from J, leaving 12 bases between them. CDR3 nucleotide sequence: TGCGCCAGCAGCTTCAGATCAGGAAGCGAGCAGTACTTC. It encodes CASSFRSGSEQYF. The full variable domain, with the rest looked up from reference TRBV5-1 and TRBJ2-7, is KAGVTQTPRYLIKTRGQQVTLSCSPISGHRSVSWYQQTPGQGLQFLFEYFSETQRNKGNFPGRFSGRQFSNSRSEMNVSTLELGDSALYLCASSFRSGSEQYFGPGTRLTVT.

The chain recombines TRBV5-6 with TRBJ2-7, with 8 bases that match TRBD1. The CDR3 totals 13 residues. Trimming at V came to 0 bases and at J to 10 bases, leaving 6 bases not matched to a gene. In germline, CDR1 is SGHDT, CDR2 YYEEEE. CDR3 in amino acids: CASSLDAGGVQYF. The CDR3 region has the DNA TGTGCCAGCAGCTTGGATGCAGGGGGCGTACAGTACTTC.

J is TRBJ2-3 and V is TRBV5-1; a possible D gene is TRBD2 (6 bases). Deletions cut 0 bases from V and 2 bases from J, with 13 bases between. This CDR3 region has 16 residues. Germline V gene lookup returns CDR1 SGHRS and CDR2 YFSETQ. The CDR3, as DNA: TGCGCCAGCAGCTTGGGGAGCGGAGGGCTCACAGATACGCAGTATTTT. This gives the protein CASSLGSGGLTDTQYF.

This clone was detected a few times. The chain's CDR3 is CSVASFNQPQHF. For the CDR3, the DNA is TGCAGCGTTGCCTCCTTCAATCAGCCCCAGCATTTT. J is TRBJ1-5 and V is TRBV29-1; no definite D call. Germline CDR1 is SQVTM and CDR2 is ANQGSEA. V dropped 4 bases and J dropped 3 bases, with 7 bases sitting between them. The CDR3 contains 12 residues.

This clone was counted between two and nine times. This sequence joins TRBV7-3 and TRBJ2-1; D perhaps matches TRBD1 (6 bases). Germline-derived CDR1 and CDR2 are SGHTA and FQGTGA. V was trimmed by 5 bases and J by 9 bases, leaving 17 bases between them. This CDR3 is built from 14 residues. Here the CDR3 reads CASSKGQTRGEQFF. DNA for the CDR3: TGTGCCAGCAGCAAGGGACAAACTCGGGGTGAGCAGTTCTTC.

Regarding this clone: The sample contains more than one DNA sequence encoding this CDR3. The rearrangement joins TRBV29-1 to TRBJ1-4, with D uncertain. Germline CDR1 SQVTM, CDR2 ANQGSEA. The CDR3 sequence is 11 residues long. Trimming took 4 bases from V and 5 from J, leaving 5 bases between them. The CDR3 DNA reads as TGCAGCGTTGGGGAGAATGAAAAACTGTTTTTT. Translating gives CSVGENEKLFF.

This clone was counted between two and nine times. V and J are TRBV5-4 and TRBJ2-7; 7 bases fit TRBD1. Trimming took 0 bases from V and 2 from J; bases not matched to a gene: 8. The CDR3 extends over 16 amino acids. Germline V gives CDR1 SGHNT, CDR2 YYREEE (reference sequence). Here the CDR3 DNA reads TGTGCCAGCAGCTTGGGACCCGGGACAGCTACCTACGAGCAGTACTTC. Encoded protein: CASSLGPGTATYEQYF.

The CDR3 protein is CAGRAAGTQYF. The CDR3, as DNA: TGTGCCGGAAGGGCGGCAGGGACCCAGTACTTC. The gene calls are TRBV30 and TRBJ2-5, with no clear D. With 8 bases removed from V and 7 bases from J, the gap between germline ends came to 14 bases. Germline V CDR1 and CDR2: GTSNPN, SVGIG (reference sequence). CDR3 size: 11 residues.

This clone came up a few times. V and J are TRBV29-1 and TRBJ1-1, with D possibly matching TRBD1 (6 bases). Germline-derived CDR1 and CDR2 are SQVTM and ANQGSEA. Trimming cost V 1 base and J 1 base, with 19 bases left between them. The CDR3 is made up of 17 amino acids. In nucleotides, the CDR3 is TGCAGCGTTGAAGGACCAGGGACACGAATATGGAACACTGAAGCTTTCTTT. Its translation is CSVEGPGTRIWNTEAFF.

In its sample, this clone was seen a few times. The V gene is TRBV10-3, the J gene TRBJ2-1; D perhaps matches TRBD1 (6 bases). The V end lost 10 bases, the J end lost 8 bases, and 18 bases lay between the germline ends. The CDR3 is made up of 13 amino acids. In germline, CDR1 is ENHRY, CDR2 SYGVKD. CDR3 coding DNA: TGTGCCACCCATCGGCAGGGGCTCGATGAGCAGTTCTTC. Translating it yields CATHRQGLDEQFF.

This clone was observed a few times. The V gene is TRBV11-2, the J gene TRBJ1-5; D is uncertain. V was shortened by 1 base and J by 4 bases, with 11 bases between the two germline ends. Germline loops: CDR1 SGHAT, CDR2 FQNNGV. The CDR3 runs to 15 residues. The CDR3: CASSLGRRTNQPQHF. The CDR3 nucleotides are TGTGCCAGCAGCTTAGGACGCAGGACGAATCAGCCCCAGCATTTT.

This clone turned up a few times. Additional DNA sequences in this sample encode the identical CDR3. The chain has TRBV19 and TRBJ1-1; the match to TRBD1 covers 7 bases. With V trimmed by 9 bases and J by 1 base, 5 bases remained unmatched. The CDR3 runs to 13 residues. CDR1 and CDR2 (germline): LNHDA, SQIVND (reference sequence). CDR3 in amino acids: CASNRGRNTEAFF. The CDR3 coding sequence is TGTGCCAGCAACAGGGGTAGGAACACTGAAGCTTTCTTT.

This clone occurred a few times. The rearrangement links TRBV30 to TRBJ2-1; 8 bases are shared with TRBD2. CDR3 size: 14 residues. The trim removed 0 bases at V and 4 bases at J, leaving 2 bases unmatched. Germline V gene sequence: CDR1 GTSNPN, CDR2 SVGIG (reference sequence). The CDR3 protein is CAWSVGGGYNEQFF. CDR3 nucleotide sequence: TGTGCCTGGAGTGTAGGCGGGGGGTACAATGAGCAGTTCTTC.